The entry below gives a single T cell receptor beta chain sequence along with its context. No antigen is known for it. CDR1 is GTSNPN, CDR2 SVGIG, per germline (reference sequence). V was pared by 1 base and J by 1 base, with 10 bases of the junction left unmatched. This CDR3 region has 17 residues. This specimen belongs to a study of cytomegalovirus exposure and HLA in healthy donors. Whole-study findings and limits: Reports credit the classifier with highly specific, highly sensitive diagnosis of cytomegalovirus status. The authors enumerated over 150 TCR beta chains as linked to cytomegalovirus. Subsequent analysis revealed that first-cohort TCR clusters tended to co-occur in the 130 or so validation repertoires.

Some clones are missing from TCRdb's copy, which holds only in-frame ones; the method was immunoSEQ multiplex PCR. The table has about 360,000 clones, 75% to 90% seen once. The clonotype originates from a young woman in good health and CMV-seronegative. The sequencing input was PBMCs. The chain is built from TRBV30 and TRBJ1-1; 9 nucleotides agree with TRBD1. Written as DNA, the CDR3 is TGTGCCTGGAGTGACAAAGGGACAGGGAAGGCGAACACTGAAGCTTTCTTT. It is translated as CAWSDKGTGKANTEAFF.